A single sample gave rise to the 11 T cell receptor beta chains below, sequenced in a study of blood T cell repertoires in COVID-19. Clones were read by immunoSEQ multiplex PCR, and TCRdb kept only the in-frame ones, dropping some. The sample consists of about 180,000 clones, roughly 87% of them appearing once. The sample consisted of PBMCs or T cells enriched from blood (not recorded which). These receptors were collected from a woman aged 40 to 50 with acute COVID-19.

The chain carries TRBV7-2 and TRBJ2-1; perhaps TRBD2 as D (5 bases). CDR1 is SGHTA, CDR2 FQGNSA, per germline. V lost 1 base and J 7 bases, leaving 17 bases between the germline ends. The CDR3 covers 16 residues. In DNA, the CDR3 is TGTGCCAGCAGCTTAGGGATTGGGTTGTCGGGAAATGAGCAGTTCTTC. This sequence encodes CASSLGIGLSGNEQFF. The full variable domain, completed using reference TRBV7-2 and TRBJ2-1, is GAGVSQSPSNKVTEKGKDVELRCDPISGHTALYWYRQSLGQGLEFLIYFQGNSAPDKSGLPSDRFSAERTGGSVSTLTIQRTQQEDSAVYLCASSLGIGLSGNEQFFGPGTRLTVL.

This rearrangement joins TRBV9 to TRBJ1-2, with 11 bases that match TRBD1. This CDR3 has 16 residues. With 0 bases clipped from V and 5 bases from J, the junction kept 6 bases outside the gene matches. In germline, CDR1 is SGDLS, CDR2 YYNGEE. For the CDR3, the DNA is TGTGCCAGCAGCGTAGCCGGGACAGGGGGTAGATATGGCTACACCTTC. Its translation is CASSVAGTGGRYGYTF.

The gene calls are TRBV28 and TRBJ2-2; 7 bases map to TRBD2. With V trimmed by 7 bases and J by 1 base, 6 bases remained unmatched. Germline loops: CDR1 MDHEN, CDR2 SYDVKM. The CDR3 runs to 15 residues. The CDR3 DNA follows: TGTGCCAGCACCCTGGCGGGGGAGAACACCGGGGAGCTGTTTTTT. It specifies CASTLAGENTGELFF.

This chain links TRBV6-5 with TRBJ2-7; TRBD2 might be the D (7 bases). This CDR3 region has 16 residues. With 2 bases removed from V and 3 bases from J, the gap between germline ends came to 17 bases. From germline, CDR1 is MNHEY and CDR2 SVGAGI. CDR3 DNA: TGTGCCAGCAGTTACGACGCGGGGGCTCAGGACTACGAGCAGTACTTC. It translates to CASSYDAGAQDYEQYF.

The rearrangement links TRBV2 to TRBJ2-7, with 8 bases aligning to TRBD1. Trimming removed 7 bases from V and 3 bases from J; junction bases left unmatched: 8. The CDR3 is 14 amino acids. Germline values: CDR1 SNHLY, CDR2 FYNNEI. CDR3 DNA sequence: TGTGCCAGCACCGGGACAGGAATGCACTACGAGCAGTACTTC. Translating gives CASTGTGMHYEQYF. Looking up the rest from reference TRBV2 and TRBJ2-7 gives the full variable domain: EPEVTQTPSHQVTQMGQEVILRCVPISNHLYFYWYRQILGQKVEFLVSFYNNEISEKSEIFDDQFSVERPDGSNFTLKIRSTKLEDSAMYFCASTGTGMHYEQYFGPGTRLTVT.

The gene calls are TRBV30 and TRBJ1-6, with D perhaps TRBD1 (5 bases). Trimming stripped 0 bases from V and 3 bases from J, with 15 bases between. The CDR3 is 17 amino acids. Germline V lookup: CDR1 GTSNPN, CDR2 SVGIG (reference sequence). CDR3 sequence (DNA): TGTGCCTGGAGTGTATGGGCGACAGACAACTATAATTCACCCCTCCACTTT. This encodes CAWSVWATDNYNSPLHF.

V and J are TRBV5-1 and TRBJ2-7; perhaps TRBD1 as D (6 bases). The CDR3 has 14 residues. V lost 0 bases to trimming and J lost 4 bases, with 11 bases between them. The germline gives CDR1 SGHRS, CDR2 YFSETQ. The DNA of the CDR3 is TGCGCCAGCAGCTTGGCCCAGGGGCTGTACGAGCAGTACTTC. It specifies CASSLAQGLYEQYF.

CDR3 region: CASSAQGVAKNIQYF. The CDR3 nucleotides are TGTGCCAGCAGTGCCCAGGGGGTAGCCAAAAACATTCAGTACTTC. V is TRBV2 and J is TRBJ2-4; 7 positions agree with TRBD1. The CDR3 is 15 amino acids. V gave up 4 bases and J gave up 0 bases; unmatched junction bases: 3. Per the germline V gene, CDR1 is SNHLY and CDR2 is FYNNEI.

V gene TRBV6-2 or TRBV6-3 combines with J gene TRBJ2-2; maybe TRBD2 (7 bases). From germline, CDR1 is MNHEY and CDR2 SVGEGT. V lost 2 bases to trimming and J lost 5 bases, with 12 bases between them. The CDR3 covers 15 residues. CDR3 in DNA: TGTGCCAGCAGTTACCCGGGGGGCGGAACCGGGGAGCTGTTTTTT. Its translation is CASSYPGGGTGELFF.

The rearrangement joins TRBV4-2 to TRBJ2-3; TRBD2 agrees at 14 bases. The V gene's germline CDR1 is LGHNA and CDR2 YNFKEQ. The CDR3 length is 17 residues. J gave up 4 bases and V 2 bases, and 5 bases lay outside the gene matches. CDR3 DNA sequence: TGTGCCAGCAGCCAACAACCGGGACTAGCGGGAGCAGATACGCAGTATTTT. Translation gives CASSQQPGLAGADTQYF.

The V and J genes are TRBV18 and TRBJ1-2; the match to TRBD1 covers 8 bases. The CDR3 spans 14 residues. The V gene end was trimmed by 1 base and the J gene end by 4 bases; junction bases not matched to a gene: 2. Germline lookup yields CDR1 KGHSH and CDR2 LQKENI. The CDR3 loop reads CASSPQDRAYGYTF. For the CDR3, the DNA is TGTGCCAGCTCACCACAGGACAGGGCCTATGGCTACACCTTC. The whole variable domain, remainder taken from reference TRBV18 and TRBJ1-2, is NAGVMQNPRHLVRRRGQEARLRCSPMKGHSHVYWYRQLPEEGLKFMVYLQKENIIDESGMPKERFSAEFPKEGPSILRIQQVVRGDSAAYFCASSPQDRAYGYTFGSGTRLTVV.